The clone carrying this T cell receptor (beta chain) was detected only once. In the source study's methods: Researchers report that nucleated cell counts were estimated from reference gene primer amplification. TCRdb keeps only in-frame clones here, not all; method: immunoSEQ multiplex PCR. From that table come the V and J calls and clone size; the DNA was used to work out D and trimming. This sample carries hundreds of thousands of clones, 88% of them seen once, and the ten largest clones take around 3%. Participant-given clinical history determined each cohort assignment. All recovered Cohort 3 donors got two negative PCRs, got clearance, or saw symptom resolution. This sample stems from a study of blood T cell repertoires in COVID-19. This CDR3 is 15 amino acids long. CDR1 SGHKS and CDR2 YYEKEE come from the germline V gene (reference sequence). Trimming at V came to 1 base and at J to 3 bases, leaving 3 bases not matched to a gene.

The sequencing sample was made of PBMCs or T cells enriched from blood (not recorded which). This rearrangement joins TRBV5-5 to TRBJ1-5; 8 bases are a match to TRBD1. The TCR sequence derives from a woman aged 45-60 years who had recovered from COVID-19. The CDR3 DNA reads as TGTGCCAGCAGCTTGTCCAGGGGGCCCAATCAGCCCCAGCATTTT. Protein: CASSLSRGPNQPQHF.